This passage covers 2 T cell receptor beta chains from one sample sequenced in a study of cytomegalovirus exposure and HLA in healthy donors. The study ran its PCR with 60 Vbeta and 13 Jbeta primers. Profiling relied on immunoSEQ multiplex PCR, and the TCRdb table lists in-frame clones only, not all of them. The sample lists some 150,000 clones; around 80% were seen once. The material sequenced was PBMCs. Source of these receptors: a man aged 18-30 years in good health and CMV-seropositive.

The CDR3 protein is CASSREYRDTQYF. Written as DNA, the CDR3 is TGTGCCAGCAGCCGCGAATACCGCGATACGCAGTATTTT. This chain joins TRBV27 and TRBJ2-3; the D is unclear. The germline CDR1 and CDR2 sequences are MNHEY and SMNVEV (reference sequence). V was trimmed by 6 bases and J by 6 bases, leaving 13 bases between them. The length of the CDR3 is 13 residues.

V usage is TRBV6-1 and J usage is TRBJ1-5; 8 bases align to TRBD1. The CDR3 is 15 amino acids. CDR1 is MNHNS and CDR2 is SASEGT in the germline V gene. The J segment lost 3 bases and the V segment lost 5 bases, leaving 6 bases of the junction unmatched. This CDR3 reads CASSSGQGPNQPQHF. As DNA, the CDR3 is TGTGCCAGCAGTAGTGGACAGGGTCCCAATCAGCCCCAGCATTTT.